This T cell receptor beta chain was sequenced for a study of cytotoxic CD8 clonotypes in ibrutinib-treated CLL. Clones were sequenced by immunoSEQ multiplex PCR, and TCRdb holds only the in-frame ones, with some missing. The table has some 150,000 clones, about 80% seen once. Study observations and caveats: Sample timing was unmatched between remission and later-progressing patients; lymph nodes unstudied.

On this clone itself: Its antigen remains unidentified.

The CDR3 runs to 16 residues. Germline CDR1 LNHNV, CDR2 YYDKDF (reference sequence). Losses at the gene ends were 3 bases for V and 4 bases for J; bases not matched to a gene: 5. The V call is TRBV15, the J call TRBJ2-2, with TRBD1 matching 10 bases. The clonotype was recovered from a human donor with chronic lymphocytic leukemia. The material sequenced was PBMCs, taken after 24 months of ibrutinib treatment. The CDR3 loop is CATSRGDRGITGELFF. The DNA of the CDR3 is TGTGCCACCAGCAGGGGGGACAGGGGTATCACCGGGGAGCTGTTTTTT.